The 22 T cell receptor beta chains presented below share a single source sample, sequenced in a study of blood T cell repertoires in COVID-19. TCRdb's copy holds only in-frame clones and misses some; the assay was immunoSEQ multiplex PCR. The profile shows 200,000 to 250,000 clones, 70% to 90% of them singletons. Sequencing was carried out using PBMCs or T cells enriched from blood (not recorded which). The receptors derive from a man aged 40-49 years who had recovered from COVID-19.

V usage is TRBV2 and J usage is TRBJ2-1; unclear D gene. Germline CDR1 SNHLY, CDR2 FYNNEI. Trimming left V 3 bases short and J 4 bases short, with 4 bases between. The CDR3 contains 12 residues. CDR3 sequence: CASSERYNEQFF. CDR3 nucleotide sequence: TGTGCCAGCAGTGAGAGGTACAATGAGCAGTTCTTC.

This chain joins TRBV11-1 and TRBJ1-2; TRBD1 matches 10 bases. Germline CDR1 is SGHAT and CDR2 is FQDESV (reference sequence). V trimming: 3 bases; J trimming: 8 bases; junction bases outside the gene matches: 3. CDR3 length: 13 residues. The CDR3 loop is CASSLGQGSGYTF. The CDR3 bases are TGTGCCAGCAGCTTGGGACAGGGGAGCGGCTACACCTTC.

For this clone: Within the sample, other DNA sequences also encode this same CDR3. This chain links TRBV18 with TRBJ1-5, with 9 bases aligning to TRBD1. Unmatched junction bases numbered 7, after V lost 3 bases and J lost 7 bases. CDR1 is KGHSH and CDR2 is LQKENI in the germline V gene. There are 15 residues in the CDR3. CDR3 nucleotides: TGTGCCAGCTCACCCAGTCGACAGGGGGGGCAGCCCCAGCATTTT. Protein: CASSPSRQGGQPQHF.

The V gene is TRBV2, the J gene TRBJ1-5; 9 positions agree with TRBD1. V lost 5 bases, J lost 8 bases, and 7 bases stayed unmatched. Germline CDR1 SNHLY, CDR2 FYNNEI. The CDR3 totals 14 residues. The CDR3 DNA sequence: TGTGCCAGCAGTACTACAGGGGGCTTAGAGCCCCAGCATTTT. Translating gives CASSTTGGLEPQHF.

The rearrangement links TRBV4-3 to TRBJ2-5; perhaps TRBD2 as D (6 bases). There are 16 residues in the CDR3. The germline CDR1 and CDR2 sequences are LGHNA and YSLEER. V dropped 3 bases and J dropped 1 base, with 15 bases sitting between them. The CDR3 region is CASSQKLLATQETQYF. CDR3 DNA: TGCGCCAGCAGCCAGAAACTACTAGCTACCCAAGAGACCCAGTACTTC.

The gene calls are TRBV9 and TRBJ2-3; the D gene is possibly TRBD1 (6 bases). V lost 0 bases and J 0 bases, leaving 8 bases between the germline ends. CDR3 length: 15 amino acids. Germline values: CDR1 SGDLS, CDR2 YYNGEE. CDR3 bases: TGTGCCAGCAGCGTAGGGGGGCTTAGCACAGATACGCAGTATTTT. Translation: CASSVGGLSTDTQYF.

This chain connects TRBV27 to TRBJ2-2, with 8 nucleotides matching TRBD2. Germline values: CDR1 MNHEY, CDR2 SMNVEV (reference sequence). The CDR3 loop spans 16 amino acids. Unmatched junction bases numbered 9, after V lost 5 bases and J lost 4 bases. CDR3 nucleotides: TGTGCCAGCAGTCTCGCGGGAGGCCGTGTCACCGGGGAGCTGTTTTTT. It codes for CASSLAGGRVTGELFF.

The rearrangement uses TRBV27 and TRBJ2-7; 7 bases are a match to TRBD1. The V gene end was trimmed by 5 bases and the J gene end by 7 bases; junction bases not matched to a gene: 20. CDR3 length: 17 residues. Germline V lookup: CDR1 MNHEY, CDR2 SMNVEV (reference sequence). The CDR3 loop reads CASSPPPLGTEKGEQYF. The DNA for the CDR3 is TGTGCCAGCAGTCCACCTCCCCTCGGGACAGAAAAAGGGGAGCAGTACTTC.

Turning to this clone: At one of its ends the junction is not consistent with the germline gene, which may arise from a read error. V gene TRBV7-7 combines with J gene TRBJ2-3; the match to TRBD2 covers 7 bases. Germline V gene sequence: CDR1 SSHAT, CDR2 FNYEAQ (reference sequence). There are 15 residues in the CDR3. The CDR3 loop reads CASSRGLGFPDTQYF. The CDR3 DNA sequence: TGTGCTAGCAGTAGAGGACTAGGGTTTCCAGATACGCAGTATTTT.

The CDR3 loop reads CASSLGQGTPYNEQFF. The CDR3 nucleotides read TGTGCCAGCAGCCTGGGACAGGGGACTCCCTACAATGAGCAGTTCTTC. The chain is built from TRBV9 and TRBJ2-1; 10 bases agree with TRBD1. The CDR3 is 16 amino acids. Germline lookup yields CDR1 SGDLS and CDR2 YYNGEE. The V gene end was trimmed by 4 bases and the J gene end by 2 bases; junction bases not matched to a gene: 6.

This chain uses TRBV29-1 with TRBJ1-1; 8 nucleotides line up with TRBD1. Per germline, CDR1 SQVTM and CDR2 ANQGSEA. Germline trimming cut 7 bases from V and 5 bases from J; bases unmatched to any gene: 15. This CDR3 contains 15 residues. CDR3: CSDLIFDRGLTEAFF. The DNA for the CDR3 is TGCAGCGACTTGATTTTTGACAGGGGATTAACTGAAGCTTTCTTT.

This chain uses TRBV24-1 with TRBJ2-1; no definite D call. The CDR3 totals 13 residues. The germline gives CDR1 KGHDR, CDR2 SFDVKD. V lost 2 bases and J 4 bases, leaving 5 bases between the germline ends. CDR3 loop: CATSDYSYNEQFF. In DNA form, the CDR3 reads TGTGCCACCAGTGATTATAGTTACAATGAGCAGTTCTTC.

This clone was recorded once. This chain connects TRBV5-1 to TRBJ1-4; a possible D gene is TRBD1 (5 bases). The germline V gene has CDR1 SGHRS and CDR2 YFSETQ. The CDR3 length is 14 residues. V lost 4 bases and J 8 bases, leaving 15 bases between the germline ends. The CDR3 sequence: CASSPDTRGEKLFF. Written as DNA, the CDR3 is TGCGCCAGCAGCCCGGACACCCGGGGGGAAAAACTGTTTTTT.

The gene calls are TRBV30 and TRBJ1-2; TRBD1 might be the D (5 bases). Germline CDR1 is GTSNPN and CDR2 is SVGIG (reference sequence). This CDR3 has 14 amino acids. Trimming took off 5 bases at V and 2 bases at J, with 15 bases between the two ends. The CDR3 protein is CAWSPPGLNYGYTF. The CDR3, as DNA: TGTGCCTGGTCCCCGCCGGGACTCAACTATGGCTACACCTTC.

This sequence joins TRBV6-1 and TRBJ1-4; D is unresolved. CDR1 and CDR2 (germline): MNHNS, SASEGT. Trimming cost V 2 bases and J 2 bases, with 18 bases left between them. The CDR3 contains 18 residues. The CDR3 DNA reads as TGTGCCAGCAGTGAACTGGGCCAGGTGTTGTTCACTAATGAAAAACTGTTTTTT. Translated: CASSELGQVLFTNEKLFF.

The genes are TRBV2 and TRBJ1-1; D remains ambiguous. The CDR3 length is 14 residues. CDR1 and CDR2 from the germline V gene are SNHLY and FYNNEI. Trimming stripped 4 bases from V and 3 bases from J, with 12 bases between. The CDR3 spells CASSVDFGDTEAFF. CDR3 DNA: TGTGCCAGCAGTGTGGACTTCGGGGACACTGAAGCTTTCTTT.

This rearrangement joins TRBV30 to TRBJ1-6; D is ambiguous. Trimming removed 5 bases from V and 6 bases from J, with 14 bases in between. Per germline, CDR1 GTSNPN and CDR2 SVGIG (reference sequence). This CDR3 is 14 amino acids long. The CDR3 is CAWDDSSGNSPLHF. As DNA, the CDR3 is TGTGCCTGGGACGACTCATCTGGTAATTCACCCCTCCACTTT. The entire variable domain, with the rest obtained from reference TRBV30 and TRBJ1-6, is as follows: SQTIHQWPATLVQPVGSPLSLECTVEGTSNPNLYWYRQAAGRGLQLLFYSVGIGQISSEVPQNLSASRPQDRQFILSSKKLLLSDSGFYLCAWDDSSGNSPLHFGNGTRLTVT.

J is TRBJ1-4 and V is TRBV19; D ambiguous. Germline V gives CDR1 LNHDA, CDR2 SQIVND (reference sequence). V gave up 3 bases and J gave up 0 bases, with 17 bases separating them. CDR3 length: 18 residues. The CDR3 is CASSIVALGDTTNEKLFF. Here the CDR3 DNA reads TGTGCCAGTAGTATTGTCGCCCTGGGAGATACAACTAATGAAAAACTGTTTTTT.

J is TRBJ1-2 and V is TRBV6-2 or TRBV6-3, with a weak D call TRBD1 (5 bases). Germline CDR1 is MNHEY and CDR2 is SVGEGT. Trimming stripped 5 bases from V and 8 bases from J, with 12 bases between. The CDR3 has 12 residues. CDR3 sequence reads: CASSRDYQGYTF. For the CDR3, the DNA is TGTGCCAGCAGTCGGGACTACCAAGGCTACACCTTC.

The CDR3 sequence is CASSVEGQGIGADTQYF. CDR3 bases: TGTGCCAGCAGCGTAGAGGGACAGGGTATTGGAGCAGATACGCAGTATTTT. The V gene is TRBV9, the J gene TRBJ2-3; 9 nucleotides align to TRBD1. The CDR3 runs to 17 residues. V lost 0 bases, J lost 4 bases, and 9 bases stayed unmatched. The germline CDR1 and CDR2 sequences are SGDLS and YYNGEE.

The rearrangement links TRBV7-2 to TRBJ1-5; no clear D. In germline, CDR1 is SGHTA, CDR2 FQGNSA. Trimming took 1 base from V and 2 from J, leaving 12 bases between them. The CDR3 length is 16 residues. The CDR3 nucleotides read TGTGCCAGCAGCTTAGGGATCGGGGTGGGCAATCAGCCCCAGCATTTT. It codes for CASSLGIGVGNQPQHF.

The chain uses TRBV27 and TRBJ1-2; 9 nucleotides line up with TRBD1. Germline CDR1 is MNHEY and CDR2 is SMNVEV (reference sequence). The CDR3 runs to 14 residues. The V gene end was trimmed by 4 bases and the J gene end by 7 bases; junction bases not matched to a gene: 7. The CDR3 loop reads CASSSWTGEGGYTF. The CDR3 DNA follows: TGTGCCAGCAGTTCCTGGACAGGGGAGGGTGGCTACACCTTC.